The T cell receptor (beta chain) described here comes from a study of control samples from healthy donors and cancer patients. This CDR3 has 12 residues. Trimming shortened V by 3 bases and J by 2 bases, and 7 bases separated the two germline ends. Per the germline V gene, CDR1 is GTSNPN and CDR2 is SVGIG (reference sequence). Sequencing used immunoSEQ multiplex PCR; TCRdb keeps in-frame clones, though not all of them. The sample lists 90,000 to 130,000 clones; almost 85% were seen once. The specimen was blood. This chain connects TRBV30 to TRBJ1-2; D uncertain. The clonotype comes from a young man in good health. CDR3 in DNA: TGTGCCTGGAGGAAGGGAAACTATGGCTACACCTTC. This sequence encodes CAWRKGNYGYTF.